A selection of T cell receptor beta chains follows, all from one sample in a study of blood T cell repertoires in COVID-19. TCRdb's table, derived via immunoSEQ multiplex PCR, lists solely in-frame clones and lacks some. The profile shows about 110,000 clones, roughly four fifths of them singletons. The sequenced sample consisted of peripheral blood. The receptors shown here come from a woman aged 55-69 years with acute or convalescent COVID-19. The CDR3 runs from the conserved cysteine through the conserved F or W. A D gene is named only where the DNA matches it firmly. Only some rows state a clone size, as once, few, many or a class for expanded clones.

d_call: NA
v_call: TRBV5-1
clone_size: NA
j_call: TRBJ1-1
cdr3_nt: TGCGCCAGCAGCTTCCAGCCCTTACAGGGAAACACTGAAGCTTTCTTT
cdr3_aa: CASSFQPLQGNTEAFF

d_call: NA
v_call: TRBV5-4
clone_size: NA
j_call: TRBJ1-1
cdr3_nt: TGTGCCAGCTCAAAGGGGGAATGGGGCACTGAAGCTTTCTTT
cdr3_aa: CASSKGEWGTEAFF

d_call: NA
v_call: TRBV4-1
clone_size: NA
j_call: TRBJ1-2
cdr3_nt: TGCGCCAGCAGCCAAGGCTGGAGGGAGGACTATGGCTACACCTTC
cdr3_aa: CASSQGWREDYGYTF

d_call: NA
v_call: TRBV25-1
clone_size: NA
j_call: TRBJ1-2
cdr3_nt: TGTGCCAGCAGTGAAGGAGGCAGGGGTCAGAACTATGGCTACACCTTC
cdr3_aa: CASSEGGRGQNYGYTF

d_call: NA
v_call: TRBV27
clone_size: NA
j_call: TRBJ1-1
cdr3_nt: TGTGCCAGCAGAGGGGCAGGGGCCTTGAACACTGAAGCTTTCTTT
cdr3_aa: CASRGAGALNTEAFF

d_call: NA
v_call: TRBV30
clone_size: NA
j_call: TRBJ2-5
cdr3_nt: TGTGCCTGGAGTGTACCCAGCGGGGAGACCCAGTACTTC
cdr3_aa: CAWSVPSGETQYF

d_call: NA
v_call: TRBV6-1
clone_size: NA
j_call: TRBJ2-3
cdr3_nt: TGTGCCAGCAGTGAAAGGGGGAGGGATACAGATACGCAGTATTTT
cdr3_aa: CASSERGRDTDTQYF

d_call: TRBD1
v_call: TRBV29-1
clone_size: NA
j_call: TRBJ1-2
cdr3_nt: TGCAGCGTTCCCGGACAGGCTTATGGCTACACCTTC
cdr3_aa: CSVPGQAYGYTF

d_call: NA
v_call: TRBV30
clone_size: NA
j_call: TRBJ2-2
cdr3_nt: TGTGCCTGGAGTGTAGGTCTAGCGTACACCGGGGAGCTGTTTTTT
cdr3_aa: CAWSVGLAYTGELFF

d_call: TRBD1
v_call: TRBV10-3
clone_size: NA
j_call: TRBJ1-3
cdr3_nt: TGTGCCACTGGGACAGGGGGGAGCTCTGGAAACACCATATATTTT
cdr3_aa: CATGTGGSSGNTIYF

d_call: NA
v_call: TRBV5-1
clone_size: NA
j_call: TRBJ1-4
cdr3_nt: TGCGCCAGCAGCTCCGCGCCAGGTGGGAATGAAAAACTGTTTTTT
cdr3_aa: CASSSAPGGNEKLFF

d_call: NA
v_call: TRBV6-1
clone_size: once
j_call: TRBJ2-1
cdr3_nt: TGTGCCAGCAGTGAGGGGGCCGGGGAGCAGTTCTTC
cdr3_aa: CASSEGAGEQFF

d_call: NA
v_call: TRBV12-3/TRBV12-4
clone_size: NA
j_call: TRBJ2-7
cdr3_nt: TGTGCCAGCGGGGCGGGAATTTTTGGGGAGCAGTACTTC
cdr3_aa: CASGAGIFGEQYF

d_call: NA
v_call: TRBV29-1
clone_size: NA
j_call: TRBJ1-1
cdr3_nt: TGCAGCGTGCAGTCTGGGTCGCGGACTGAAGCTTTCTTT
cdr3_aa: CSVQSGSRTEAFF

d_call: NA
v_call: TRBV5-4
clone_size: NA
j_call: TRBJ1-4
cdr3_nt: TGTGCCAGCAGCTTGGCCGCAACTAATGAAAAACTGTTTTTT
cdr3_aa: CASSLAATNEKLFF

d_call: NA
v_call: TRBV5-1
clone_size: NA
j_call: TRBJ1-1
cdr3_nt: TGCGCCAGCAGGGAGACAGGAATGAACACTGAAGCTTTCTTT
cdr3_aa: CASRETGMNTEAFF

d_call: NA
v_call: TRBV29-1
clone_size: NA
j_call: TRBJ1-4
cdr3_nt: TGCAGCGTTGTGTGGCAGGGAAAGGATGAAAAACTGTTTTTT
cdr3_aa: CSVVWQGKDEKLFF

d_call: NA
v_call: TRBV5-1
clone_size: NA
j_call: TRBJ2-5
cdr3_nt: TGCGCCAGCAGCTTAACTGGCGGGGCCTCAGAAGAGACCCAGTACTTC
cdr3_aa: CASSLTGGASEETQYF

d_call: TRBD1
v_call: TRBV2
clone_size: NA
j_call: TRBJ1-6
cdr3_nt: TGTGCCAGCAGTGAAAACAGGGGTGGTTCACCCCTCCACTTT
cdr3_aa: CASSENRGGSPLHF

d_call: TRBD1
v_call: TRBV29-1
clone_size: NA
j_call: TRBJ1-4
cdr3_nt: TGCAGCGTTGTCCCGACAGGGGGGTCAACTAATGAAAAACTGTTTTTT
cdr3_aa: CSVVPTGGSTNEKLFF

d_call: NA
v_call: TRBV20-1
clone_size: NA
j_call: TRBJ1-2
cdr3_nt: TGCAGTGCCTCCCCTAACTATGGCTACACCTTC
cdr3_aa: CSASPNYGYTF

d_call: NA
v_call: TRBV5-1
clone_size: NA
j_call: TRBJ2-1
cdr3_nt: TGCGCCAGCAGCTTGGGATTTAGCGGTATATACAATGAGCAGTTCTTC
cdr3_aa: CASSLGFSGIYNEQFF

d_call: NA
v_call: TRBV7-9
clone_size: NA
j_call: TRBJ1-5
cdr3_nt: TGTGCCAGCAGCTCGGCGGGACGGATCAATCAGCCCCAGCATTTT
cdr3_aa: CASSSAGRINQPQHF

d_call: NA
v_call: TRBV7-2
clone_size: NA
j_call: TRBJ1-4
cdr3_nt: TGTGCCAGCAGCTTAGCGGATACCGGGACACGGGAAAAACTGTTTTTT
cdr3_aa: CASSLADTGTREKLFF

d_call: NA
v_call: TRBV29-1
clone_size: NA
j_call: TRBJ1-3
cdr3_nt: TGCAGCGTTGAGGTCCAGTCTGGAAACACCATATATTTT
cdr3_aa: CSVEVQSGNTIYF

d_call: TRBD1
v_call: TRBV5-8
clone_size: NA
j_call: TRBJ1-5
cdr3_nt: TGTGCCAGCAGCTTGAGGACAGGGGGCGGCCAGCCCCAGCATTTT
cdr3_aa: CASSLRTGGGQPQHF